This T cell receptor (beta chain) was identified during a study of blood T cells in healthy people across ages. Study as a whole: Capturing about one barcoded beta molecule per two T cells was achieved by template switching. Study-wide points: A greater number of naive CD4+ cells and higher diversity distinguished long-lived donors from aged donors.

The CDR3 length is 13 residues. Germline V gene lookup returns CDR1 MGHRA and CDR2 YSYEKL. Trimming stripped 3 bases from V and 3 bases from J, with 9 bases between. Notes on this clonotype: Antigen unknown.

A second PCR of about 7 to 11 cycles used a sample-barcoded 5' primer and a J-beta primer mix. Sequencing of every sample gave 2.5 million or more CDR3-containing paired-end reads. TCRdb re-analysed the 5' RACE reads in MiXCR, keeping a single row per CDR3 protein. The table includes about 800,000 distinct CDR3 sequences, roughly 46% detected once. The TCR sequence derives from a man older than 75 in good health. The chain has TRBV4-1 and TRBJ2-7; TRBD2 is a possible D gene (6 bases). Sequences were obtained from blood. The CDR3 loop is CASSQGGIYEQYF. CDR3 nucleotides: TGCGCCAGCAGCCAGGGGGGAATCTACGAGCAGTACTTC.